A single TCR beta chain is shown here with its context. Its antigen remains unidentified. This specimen comes from a study of cytomegalovirus exposure and HLA in healthy donors. The study's findings and limits: The authors enumerated around 150 TCR beta chains as linked to cytomegalovirus. The authors confirmed in vitro that a few CMV-associated chains were specific for CMV antigens.

V trimming: 6 bases; J trimming: 9 bases; junction bases outside the gene matches: 12. Germline CDR1 KGHSH, CDR2 LQKENI. This CDR3 contains 16 residues. Here immunoSEQ multiplex PCR was the method, and the copy in TCRdb shows in-frame clones only, minus some. The sample includes about 120,000 clones, approximately 88% seen only once; the top ten take about 1.8%. The chain links TRBV18 to TRBJ2-1; TRBD2 aligns across 12 bases. This clonotype was obtained from a man aged 18 to 30 in good health and CMV-seronegative. Sequencing was carried out using PBMCs. The CDR3 region is CASSGTSGYSVGEQFF. DNA for the CDR3: TGTGCCAGCTCGGGGACTAGCGGGTATTCGGTGGGTGAGCAGTTCTTC. Based on the CDR3 plus reference TRBV18 and TRBJ2-1, the full variable domain is NAGVMQNPRHLVRRRGQEARLRCSPMKGHSHVYWYRQLPEEGLKFMVYLQKENIIDESGMPKERFSAEFPKEGPSILRIQQVVRGDSAAYFCASSGTSGYSVGEQFFGPGTRLTVL.